Listed below are T cell receptor beta chains from one sample, sequenced in a study of cytotoxic CD8 clonotypes in ibrutinib-treated CLL. Some clones are missing from TCRdb's copy, which holds only in-frame ones; the method was immunoSEQ multiplex PCR. Of about 200,000 clones listed, approximately 68% are singletons. Sequencing was performed on PBMCs, taken after 24 months of ibrutinib treatment. The receptors shown here come from a human donor with chronic lymphocytic leukemia. Both conserved end residues are part of each CDR3.

j_gene,len,v_gene,CDR3aa
TRBJ2-3,15,TRBV27,CASSLGQGLQDTQYF
TRBJ1-2,15,TRBV2,CASRVSDSEIIDYTF
TRBJ1-2,16,TRBV4-1,CASSQMGTSEFYGYTF
TRBJ2-1,17,TRBV2,CASSESSTASSYNEQFF
TRBJ2-5,16,TRBV18,CASSPIWTGKEETQYF
TRBJ2-3,15,TRBV27,CASSLSGSVADTQYF
TRBJ2-7,15,TRBV30,CAWSSGRAFSYEQYF
TRBJ2-2,14,TRBV7-2,CASSLSPFAGELFF
TRBJ2-7,13,TRBV25-1,CASSEYGGIEQYF
TRBJ2-7,14,TRBV11-2,CASSLQVEGYEQYF
TRBJ1-4,16,TRBV9,CASSAATGTGGEKLFF
TRBJ2-4,15,TRBV27,CASREGGLTKNIQYF
TRBJ1-4,16,TRBV4-3,CASSQKTGGGNEKLFF
TRBJ2-7,12,TRBV5-8,CASSPRDWGQYF
TRBJ1-2,12,TRBV19,CASSSSWAGYTF
TRBJ2-7,13,TRBV7-9,CASSSQPVLGQYF
TRBJ2-1,15,TRBV18,CASSPWTGKDNEQFF
TRBJ1-5,12,TRBV19,CASRGSNQPQHF
TRBJ2-1,15,TRBV11-3,CASSLLAGPIHEQFF
TRBJ2-5,10,TRBV30,CAWMRETQYF
TRBJ2-1,15,TRBV4-1,CASRHNSGSRNEQFF
TRBJ2-7,15,TRBV7-8,CASSSTRVRTYEQYF
TRBJ1-1,14,TRBV4-2,CASSQDRPNTEAFF
TRBJ1-2,13,TRBV6-9,CASSYRGARGYTF